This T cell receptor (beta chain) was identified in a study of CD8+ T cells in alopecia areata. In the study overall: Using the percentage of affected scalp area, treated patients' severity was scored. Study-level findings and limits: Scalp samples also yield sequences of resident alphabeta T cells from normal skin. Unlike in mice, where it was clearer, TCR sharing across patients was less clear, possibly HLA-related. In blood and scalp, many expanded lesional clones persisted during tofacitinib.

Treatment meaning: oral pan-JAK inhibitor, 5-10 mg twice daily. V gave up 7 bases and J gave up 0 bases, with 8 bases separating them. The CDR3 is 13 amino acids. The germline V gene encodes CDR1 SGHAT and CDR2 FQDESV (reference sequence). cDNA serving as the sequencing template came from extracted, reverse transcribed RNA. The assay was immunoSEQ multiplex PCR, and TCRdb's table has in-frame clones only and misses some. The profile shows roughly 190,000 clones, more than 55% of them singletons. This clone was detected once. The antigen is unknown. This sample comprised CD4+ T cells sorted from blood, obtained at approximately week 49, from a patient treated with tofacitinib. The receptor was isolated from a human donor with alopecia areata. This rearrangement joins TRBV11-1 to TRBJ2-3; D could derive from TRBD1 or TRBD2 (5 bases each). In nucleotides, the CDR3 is TGTGCCAGCATCCGGGACAGCACAGATACGCAGTATTTT. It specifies CASIRDSTDTQYF.